This T cell receptor (beta chain) was documented in a study of CD8 T cells in Susac syndrome (dated by TCRdb to the late 2010s). Broadly, across the study: Repertoire sequencing was used to test whether CD8+ T cell activation and differentiation in Susac syndrome was antigen driven.

RNA was extracted with the RNeasy kit and roughly 0.45 to 1 ug was reverse transcribed using random hexamers. The immunoSEQ multiplex PCR assay, which covers 54 Vbeta and 13 Jbeta segments, was used to amplify TCR beta CDR3 regions. PCR amplification bias was corrected by using a synthetic template baseline for primer optimization and computational correction. In the paper's pipeline: Only productive sequences were kept, with reads annotated to V, D and J genes according to IMGT and analyzed in immunoSEQ Analyzer. Clonality was calculated as one minus the Shannon entropy normalized by log2 of the number of productive unique sequences. For each patient and control, public and private clones were evaluated within the 100 most prevalent clones. Susac-specific clones were defined as absent from healthy and MS cohorts, approximately 1,000 published viral clones and other ImmuneACCESS disease sequences. Using fastp trimming at Q25 and MiXCR clonotype assembly, TCRdb reanalyzed the public sequencing data and kept in-frame beta chains. When rows share a CDR3 protein, they turn into one entry using the most common DNA and genes. The V and J calls here are based on TCRdb, not the publication. This sample comprises 150,000 to 200,000 distinct CDR3 sequences, around 94% of them detected only once. Over 0.12% of the sample rests with the top ten.

As to this clonotype: Its binding antigen is unknown. Base qualities are not recorded, but no much larger clone differs from it by a single base.

The full study reports these points: The number of individuals in the TCR sequencing and HLA analysis was recognized as being relatively small.

Peripheral blood CD8+ and CD4+ T cells from healthy donors, Susac syndrome patients and multiple sclerosis patients were profiled by high-throughput TCR beta sequencing. Healthy donors were included as age- and sex-matched controls. CD8+ TEMRA cells were enriched by FACS, while bulk CD8+ and CD4+ T cells were purified by magnetic negative isolation. Blood was collected in EDTA tubes and processed within 24 hours, with PBMCs isolated through density gradient centrifugation. PBMCs intended for TCR sequencing were cryopreserved in liquid nitrogen and were subsequently thawed in a 37 degrees C water bath. The sorted or isolated CD4+, CD8+ and CD8+ TEMRA cells had a purity of 90% or higher. The clonotype originates from a human donor in good health. Specimen: CD4+ T cells from PBMCs.

CDR3 loop: CASSLVGQGVADTQYF. DNA sequence: TGCGCCAGCAGCTTGGTTGGACAGGGGGTAGCAGATACGCAGTATTTT. The chain employs TRBV5-1 and TRBJ2-3; 10 nucleotides in the junction match TRBD1. For this chain, trimming is 0 bases at the V end and 4 bases at the J end, and the number of junction bases without a gene match is 5. CDR1 and CDR2 (SGHRS, YFSETQ) derive from the germline V gene. The CDR3 has 16 amino acids, counting the end cysteine and phenylalanine. CDR3 DNA is the only sequence kept; it has 48 bases, read in frame from the first base.